Following are 13 T cell receptor beta chains from one sample sequenced in a study of human T cells and chemical hapten exposure. As to time point: pre-sensitization, week 0. Treatment meaning: therapeutic diphenylcyclopropenone sensitization with weekly scalp DPC. Using its own MiXCR run on the RACE reads, TCRdb lists one record per CDR3 protein. The sample has roughly 90,000 distinct CDR3 sequences, approximately 9.9% seen once; the top ten hold more than 3%. This specimen consisted of whole blood, obtained in connection with sensitization to the hapten diphenylcyclopropenone (DPC). Source of these receptors: a woman aged 40 to 50 with alopecia areata. Some clones in this sample may be carry-over from other donors' samples.

As regards this clonotype: With a much larger clone just one base away, this may be a read error. CDR3 protein: CATSDRSKGYGYTF. The CDR3 DNA follows: TGTGCCACCAGTGATCGGTCTAAAGGCTATGGCTACACCTTC. The chain carries TRBV24-1 and TRBJ1-2, with D unclear. The CDR3 length is 14 residues. Germline loops: CDR1 KGHDR, CDR2 SFDVKD. The germline V and J ends were trimmed by 3 bases and 4 bases, with 11 bases remaining between them.

This clonotype was counted between two and nine times. The chain employs TRBV6-6 and TRBJ2-7; 8 positions agree with TRBD1. Germline loops: CDR1 MNHNY, CDR2 SVGAGI (reference sequence). V trimming: 7 bases; J trimming: 6 bases; junction bases outside the gene matches: 11. The CDR3 spans 14 residues. The chain's CDR3 is CASTKIGQGGEQYF. CDR3 DNA sequence: TGTGCCAGCACGAAAATTGGACAGGGTGGCGAGCAGTACTTC.

The CDR3, as DNA: TGTGCCAGCAGCTCGACAGGGTTGGGTTACGAGCAGTACTTC. Translated: CASSSTGLGYEQYF. V and J are TRBV7-2 and TRBJ2-7; 7 positions match TRBD1. V lost 4 bases, J lost 4 bases, and 7 bases stayed unmatched. CDR1 and CDR2 (germline): SGHTA, FQGNSA. This CDR3 is built from 14 residues.

The CDR3 DNA follows: TGTGCCAGCAGTCCCTTGGATACGCAGTATTTT. Residues: CASSPLDTQYF. This sequence joins TRBV7-9 and TRBJ2-3, with no clear D. Germline-derived CDR1 and CDR2 are SEHNR and FQNEAQ (reference sequence). The V end lost 6 bases, the J end lost 6 bases, and 7 bases lay between the germline ends. The CDR3 is 11 residues long. Variable domain in full (rest from reference TRBV7-9 and TRBJ2-3): DTGVSQNPRHKITKRGQNVTFRCDPISEHNRLYWYRQTLGQGPEFLTYFQNEAQLEKSRLLSDRFSAERPKGSFSTLEIQRTEQGDSAMYLCASSPLDTQYFGPGTRLTVL.

This clonotype was seen only a few times. This rearrangement joins TRBV9 to TRBJ1-1; D is uncertain. Looked up from germline, CDR1 is SGDLS and CDR2 is YYNGEE. V lost 7 bases, J lost 2 bases, and 9 bases lay in between. CDR3 length: 12 residues. This chain's CDR3 is CASGEGNTEAFF. The CDR3 bases are TGTGCCAGCGGGGAGGGAAACACTGAAGCTTTCTTT.

This clonotype has just a few counts. This chain uses TRBV6-5 with TRBJ2-5; a weak D match, TRBD2 (7 bases). Trimming shortened V by 8 bases and J by 4 bases, and 17 bases separated the two germline ends. The length of the CDR3 is 14 residues. The V gene's germline CDR1 is MNHEY and CDR2 SVGAGI. CDR3 sequence reads: CASGDGGPGETQYF. The CDR3 coding sequence is TGTGCCAGCGGCGACGGGGGGCCGGGAGAGACCCAGTACTTC.

The chain links TRBV18 to TRBJ2-5; 9 bases align to TRBD2. The CDR3 loop spans 14 amino acids. The V gene end was trimmed by 6 bases and the J gene end by 4 bases; junction bases not matched to a gene: 6. Germline V gene data show CDR1 as KGHSH and CDR2 as LQKENI. The CDR3 loop reads CASSPAGGPETQYF. The CDR3 nucleotides read TGTGCCAGCTCGCCCGCGGGGGGGCCAGAGACCCAGTACTTC.

This clonotype was recorded a few times. This chain uses TRBV11-2 with TRBJ2-3; D remains ambiguous. Trimming shortened V by 1 base and J by 9 bases, and 2 bases separated the two germline ends. The V gene's germline CDR1 is SGHAT and CDR2 FQNNGV. The CDR3 is 10 residues long. The chain's CDR3 is CASSLVTQYF. The CDR3, as DNA: TGTGCCAGCAGCTTAGTGACGCAGTATTTT. The full variable domain, in which reference TRBV11-2 and TRBJ2-3 provide the parts outside the CDR3, is EAGVAQSPRYKIIEKRQSVAFWCNPISGHATLYWYQQILGQGPKLLIQFQNNGVVDDSQLPKDRFSAERLKGVDSTLKIQPAKLEDSAVYLCASSLVTQYFGPGTRLTVL.

This clonotype appeared a few times. CDR3 amino acids: CASSPSGGRTHGYTF. The CDR3, as DNA: TGTGCCAGCAGCCCCAGCGGGGGGCGCACCCATGGCTACACCTTC. V is TRBV7-3 and J is TRBJ1-2; tentative D call: TRBD1 (6 bases). The germline CDR1 and CDR2 sequences are SGHTA and FQGTGA. The CDR3 covers 15 residues. Trimming pared 5 bases from V and 6 bases from J, leaving 19 bases between.

This clonotype appeared many times. The chain carries TRBV6-6 and TRBJ1-5; 9 bases are shared with TRBD1. Per the germline V gene, CDR1 is MNHNY and CDR2 is SVGAGI (reference sequence). V was clipped by 6 bases and J by 7 bases; unmatched bases: 10. The length of the CDR3 is 15 residues. The CDR3 here is CASRLRDREDQPQHF. The CDR3 DNA sequence: TGTGCCAGCAGACTCCGGGACAGGGAGGACCAGCCCCAGCATTTT.

This clonotype has just a few counts. The chain uses TRBV10-2 and TRBJ1-2; TRBD1 matches 7 bases. V lost 3 bases, J lost 5 bases, and 9 bases stayed unmatched. Looked up from germline, CDR1 is WSHSY and CDR2 is SAAADI. The CDR3 consists of 15 residues. The CDR3 nucleotides read TGCGCCAGCAGTGATGCGGCAGGGGGTTGGTATGGCTACACCTTC. Its translation: CASSDAAGGWYGYTF.

V gene TRBV19 combines with J gene TRBJ1-5; possibly TRBD1 for D (5 bases). The germline V gene encodes CDR1 LNHDA and CDR2 SQIVND (reference sequence). V gave up 3 bases and J gave up 4 bases, with 10 bases separating them. The CDR3 totals 14 residues. The CDR3 region has the DNA TGTGCCAGTAGTATTTGGCAGGGAAATCAGCCCCAGCATTTT. This translates into CASSIWQGNQPQHF.

This clonotype occurred a few times. The chain is built from TRBV27 and TRBJ1-1; D remains ambiguous. CDR3 length: 13 residues. V was trimmed by 6 bases and J by 4 bases, leaving 12 bases between them. Germline V CDR1 and CDR2: MNHEY, SMNVEV (reference sequence). The chain's CDR3 is CASSTEVGTEAFF. The DNA of the CDR3 is TGTGCCAGCAGCACAGAGGTTGGCACTGAAGCTTTCTTT.